This T cell receptor beta chain appears in the sequencing data of a study of cytomegalovirus exposure and HLA in healthy donors. Remarks on this clone: Its antigen is unknown. The junction does not match germline at one end; this may be a read error.

Study-level findings and limits: The only immune exposure information that was available was CMV serostatus.

Vbeta (60) and Jbeta (13) primers were used in the PCR. The protocol was immunoSEQ multiplex PCR, while the TCRdb copy is restricted to in-frame clones and leaves out a portion. Among 90,000 to 140,000 clones listed, around 80% were seen once. The CDR3 spans 15 residues. Germline CDR1 is SEHNR and CDR2 is FQNEAQ (reference sequence). The gene calls are TRBV7-9 and TRBJ2-1, with D possibly TRBD2 on 6 matching bases. This clonotype was sampled from a man between 18 and 29 years old in good health and CMV-seronegative. The sequenced sample was PBMCs. This chain's CDR3 is CASSQDGAGWSEQFF. The CDR3 DNA follows: TGCGCCAGCAGCCAAGATGGGGCGGGATGGAGTGAGCAGTTCTTC.